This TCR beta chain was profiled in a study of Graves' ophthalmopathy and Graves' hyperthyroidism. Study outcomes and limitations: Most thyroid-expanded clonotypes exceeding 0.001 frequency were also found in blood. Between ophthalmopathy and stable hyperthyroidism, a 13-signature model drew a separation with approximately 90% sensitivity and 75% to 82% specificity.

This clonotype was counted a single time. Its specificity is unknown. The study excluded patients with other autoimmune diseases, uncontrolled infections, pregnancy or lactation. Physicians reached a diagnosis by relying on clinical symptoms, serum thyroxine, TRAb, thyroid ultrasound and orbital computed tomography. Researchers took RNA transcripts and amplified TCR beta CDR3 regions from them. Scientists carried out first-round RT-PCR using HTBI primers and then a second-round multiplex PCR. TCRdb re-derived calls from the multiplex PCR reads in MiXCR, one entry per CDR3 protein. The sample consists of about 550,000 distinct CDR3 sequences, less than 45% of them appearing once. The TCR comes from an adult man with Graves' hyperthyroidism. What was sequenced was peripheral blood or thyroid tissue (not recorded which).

In DNA form, the CDR3 reads TGTGCCAGCAGTGACCGGGACAACTATAGCAATCAGCCCCAGCATTTT. Protein: CASSDRDNYSNQPQHF. The chain has TRBV6-4 and TRBJ1-5; D may be TRBD1 (6 bases). The germline gives CDR1 MRHNA, CDR2 SNTAGT. This CDR3 contains 16 residues. With 2 bases removed from V and 0 bases from J, the gap between germline ends came to 11 bases.